This T cell receptor beta chain was identified in a study of CD8+ T cells in alopecia areata. Study results and caveats: The study found higher clonality in lesional than normal scalp, especially in alopecia totalis/universalis.

This clone was counted between two and nine times. Its antigen is undetermined. The sequencing template was cDNA reverse transcribed from extracted RNA. The method was immunoSEQ multiplex PCR; TCRdb's version includes in-frame clones alone and lacks a portion of them. Of 34,000 or so clones listed, 55% are singletons. The CDR3 runs to 14 residues. From germline, CDR1 is SGHTA and CDR2 FQGTGA. V lost 5 bases and J 7 bases, leaving 15 bases between the germline ends. This chain connects TRBV7-3 to TRBJ2-1; D gene unclear. Sequencing used NKG2D-high CD8+ T cells sorted from blood. The sequence came from a human donor with alopecia areata. The CDR3 DNA is TGTGCCAGCAGCGCCCCCGCGGTGGGTAATGAGCAGTTCTTC. Translation: CASSAPAVGNEQFF.